A single sample is the source of the 29 T cell receptor beta chains below, sequenced in a study of post-analysis software for immune sequencing data (dated by TCRdb to about 2015). Broad study findings and their caveats: Significantly higher frequencies in patients than in controls were found for roughly 5 TRBV segments, including TRBV5-6, TRBV5-1 and TRBV20-1.

Library preparation employed PCR. Data came from an Illumina HiSeq 2500. To reduce PCR and sequencing biases, unique molecular identifiers were built into the TCR beta cDNA libraries. TCRdb applied fastp at Q25 and MiXCR to the public reads, then kept only in-frame beta chains. Rows with one shared CDR3 protein collapse into an entry with the most common genes and DNA. Here the sample has a few hundred thousand distinct CDR3 sequences; roughly 45% occur a single time. The ten largest make up around an eighth of the sample. For these receptors, no antigen is known. Source material: blood. Source of these receptors: a girl aged 5-17 years with multiple sclerosis.

A few counts support this clonotype. The germline gene is not matched at one end of the junction; a read error may be the cause. The chain couples TRBV9 to TRBJ2-7; TRBD2 matches 10 bases. The V gene's germline CDR1 is SGDLS and CDR2 YYNGEE. The CDR3 covers 14 residues. This CDR3 is CASNVVAGGYEQYF. The CDR3 DNA reads as TGTGCCAGCAACGTAGTAGCGGGAGGATACGAGCAGTACTTC.

The chain joins TRBV20-1 to TRBJ2-1, with 11 bases identical to TRBD2. Trimming took 0 bases from V and 3 from J; bases not matched to a gene: 13. Looked up from germline, CDR1 is DFQATT and CDR2 is SNEGSKA (reference sequence). The CDR3 totals 19 residues. CDR3: CSARDIAKPGLAVYNEQFF. The CDR3 DNA follows: TGCAGTGCTAGAGATATCGCGAAACCGGGACTAGCGGTCTACAATGAGCAGTTCTTC.

V gene TRBV20-1 combines with J gene TRBJ2-1, with D possibly TRBD1 on 6 matching bases. CDR1 and CDR2 from the germline V gene are DFQATT and SNEGSKA (reference sequence). The CDR3 is 15 amino acids. V was clipped by 2 bases and J by 1 base, with 12 bases between them. This chain's CDR3 is CSARPTDRSYNEQFF. In DNA, the CDR3 is TGCAGTGCTAGACCCACAGACAGGTCCTACAATGAGCAGTTCTTC.

V usage is TRBV7-3 and J usage is TRBJ2-7; D call uncertain. Trimming left V 5 bases short and J 5 bases short, with 10 bases between. The CDR3 has 12 amino acids. The germline gives CDR1 SGHTA, CDR2 FQGTGA. CDR3 sequence (DNA): TGTGCCAGCAGCCCTTCCGGAGACGAGCAGTACTTC. The encoded protein is CASSPSGDEQYF. The full variable domain, in which reference TRBV7-3 and TRBJ2-7 provide the parts outside the CDR3, is GAGVSQTPSNKVTEKGKYVELRCDPISGHTALYWYRQSLGQGPEFLIYFQGTGAADDSGLPNDRFFAVRPEGSVSTLKIQRTERGDSAVYLCASSPSGDEQYFGPGTRLTVT.

This rearrangement joins TRBV7-2 to TRBJ2-3; D may be TRBD2 (5 bases). V was clipped by 3 bases and J by 4 bases, with 14 bases between them. CDR1 and CDR2 from the germline V gene are SGHTA and FQGNSA. CDR3 length: 15 residues. The CDR3 DNA is TGTGCCAGCAGCTTCAGGTACTCGGAGGCAGATACGCAGTATTTT. As protein: CASSFRYSEADTQYF. The variable domain in full, with the rest retrieved from reference TRBV7-2 and TRBJ2-3, is GAGVSQSPSNKVTEKGKDVELRCDPISGHTALYWYRQSLGQGLEFLIYFQGNSAPDKSGLPSDRFSAERTGGSVSTLTIQRTQQEDSAVYLCASSFRYSEADTQYFGPGTRLTVL.

The chain recombines TRBV12-3 or TRBV12-4 with TRBJ2-3, with D perhaps being TRBD1 or TRBD2 (5 bases each). The CDR3 has 15 amino acids. V was trimmed by 8 bases and J by 1 base, leaving 16 bases between them. CDR3 DNA: TGTGCCAGCCGCAATCGGGGCGGTCGCACAGATACGCAGTATTTT. Translation: CASRNRGGRTDTQYF.

Concerning this clonotype itself: The junction and the germline gene differ at one end; a read error may be behind it. The chain has TRBV5-1 and TRBJ1-2; D is perhaps TRBD1 (5 bases). Germline-derived CDR1 and CDR2 are SGHRS and YFSETQ. This CDR3 is built from 15 residues. CDR3 DNA sequence: TGCGCCAGCGGCTTGGGACCGATTCTTGGGTATGGCTACACCTTC. Translated, it gives CASGLGPILGYGYTF.

This clonotype was observed once. This chain uses TRBV9 with TRBJ2-7; perhaps TRBD2 as D (6 bases). Germline lookup yields CDR1 SGDLS and CDR2 YYNGEE. CDR3 length equals 16 residues. Trimming removed 3 bases from V and 1 base from J, with 17 bases in between. The CDR3 region has the DNA TGTGCCAGCAGCGCAGGGTTGGAAAGCGGGTCCTACGAGCAGTACTTC. Its protein product is CASSAGLESGSYEQYF.

The rearrangement uses TRBV20-1 and TRBJ2-1, with D maybe TRBD2 (6 bases). Germline V lookup: CDR1 DFQATT, CDR2 SNEGSKA (reference sequence). V lost 0 bases and J lost 3, with 15 bases in between. This CDR3 comprises 16 residues. Here the CDR3 DNA reads TGCAGTGCTAGAGAAGACCGGGACTCGAACTACAATGAGCAGTTCTTC. Translating it yields CSAREDRDSNYNEQFF.

This clonotype was detected only a few times. One end of the junction is discordant with germline, which a read error may explain. The chain is built from TRBV2 and TRBJ2-7; the match to TRBD2 covers 9 bases. Germline V gene sequence: CDR1 SNHLY, CDR2 FYNNEI. This CDR3 has 15 residues. As DNA, the CDR3 is TGTACCAGCGGGAGGAGGGGCTCCTTAAATTACGAGCAGTACTTC. It yields the protein CTSGRRGSLNYEQYF.

V is TRBV15 and J is TRBJ2-3; 13 bases fit TRBD2. Germline V CDR1 and CDR2: LNHNV, YYDKDF (reference sequence). V lost 5 bases and J lost 3; bases outside the gene matches: 14. CDR3 size: 19 residues. The CDR3: CATSETGLAGSVRTDTQYF. CDR3 bases: TGTGCCACCAGCGAAACGGGACTAGCGGGATCTGTAAGAACAGATACGCAGTATTTT.

This clonotype was counted only a few times. This chain connects TRBV6-1 to TRBJ2-4, with 9 bases lining up with TRBD1. This CDR3 comprises 13 residues. V gave up 2 bases and J gave up 15 bases; unmatched junction bases: 8. From germline, CDR1 is MNHNS and CDR2 SASEGT. The CDR3 loop reads CASSELGTGRWYF. The CDR3 region has the DNA TGTGCCAGCAGTGAACTAGGGACAGGGAGGTGGTACTTC.

In DNA form, the CDR3 reads TGTGCCAGCAGCCCCCCAGGGGGCCAAGAGACCCAGTACTTC. It yields the protein CASSPPGGQETQYF. The chain joins TRBV9 to TRBJ2-5, with 7 bases matching TRBD1. Germline values: CDR1 SGDLS, CDR2 YYNGEE. Unmatched junction bases numbered 4, after V lost 4 bases and J lost 1 base. The CDR3 length is 14 residues. The whole variable domain, remainder taken from reference TRBV9 and TRBJ2-5, is DSGVTQTPKHLITATGQRVTLRCSPRSGDLSVYWYQQSLDQGLQFLIQYYNGEERAKGNILERFSAQQFPDLHSELNLSSLELGDSALYFCASSPPGGQETQYFGPGTRLLVL.

The chain combines TRBV6-6 with TRBJ1-4; perhaps TRBD1 as D (5 bases). The V end was cut by 2 bases, the J end by 7 bases, with 11 bases between. The CDR3 runs to 14 residues. CDR1 and CDR2 from the germline V gene are MNHNY and SVGAGI (reference sequence). CDR3 coding DNA: TGTGCCAGCAGTTACGCCCGTGGGGGTGAAAAACTGTTTTTT. This encodes CASSYARGGEKLFF.

This clonotype turned up a few times. J is TRBJ2-7 and V is TRBV20-1; the match to TRBD2 covers 11 bases. Germline-derived CDR1 and CDR2 are DFQATT and SNEGSKA (reference sequence). This CDR3 contains 14 residues. V dropped 6 bases and J dropped 6; count of bases not matched to a gene: 10. CDR3 sequence: CSATLAGGVSEQYF. CDR3 coding DNA: TGCAGTGCCACGCTAGCGGGAGGCGTTAGCGAGCAGTACTTC.

The sample holds a few counts of this clonotype. One junction end does not reproduce the germline sequence, and a read error may be involved. The chain has TRBV10-1 and TRBJ2-7; 9 nucleotides agree with TRBD2. The germline gives CDR1 WNHNN, CDR2 SYGVQD (reference sequence). This CDR3 comprises 14 residues. CDR3 coding DNA: TGCGCCAGCAGCCGCGGGACTAGCTCCGACGAGCAGTACTTC. This sequence encodes CASSRGTSSDEQYF.

The chain has TRBV2 and TRBJ2-4; unclear D gene. The CDR3 is 12 residues long. The V and J ends lost 2 bases and 12 bases respectively, with 11 bases between them. From germline, CDR1 is SNHLY and CDR2 FYNNEI. This CDR3 is CASSEISDTQYF. The CDR3 DNA sequence: TGTGCCAGCAGTGAAATTTCGGATACTCAGTACTTC.

The J gene is TRBJ1-1, the V gene TRBV6-5; D might be TRBD1 (6 bases). V was pared by 5 bases and J by 3 bases, with 16 bases between. Germline loops: CDR1 MNHEY, CDR2 SVGAGI. The CDR3 runs 15 residues. CDR3 coding DNA: TGTGCCAGCAGTCCCTCTCGGGGGCGGGACACTGAAGCTTTCTTT. Protein product: CASSPSRGRDTEAFF.

The sample holds a few counts of this clonotype. The V gene is TRBV20-1, the J gene TRBJ1-6; 7 nucleotides match TRBD1. The CDR3 totals 15 residues. Looked up from germline, CDR1 is DFQATT and CDR2 is SNEGSKA (reference sequence). V lost 6 bases and J lost 10; bases outside the gene matches: 15. This chain's CDR3 is CSAGTLTGRRSPLHF. Written as DNA, the CDR3 is TGCAGTGCGGGAACACTGACAGGGCGAAGATCACCCCTCCACTTT.

This sequence joins TRBV10-3 and TRBJ1-2; D unclear. Germline V gene data show CDR1 as ENHRY and CDR2 as SYGVKD. The CDR3 extends over 12 amino acids. The V gene lost 8 bases and the J gene lost 4 bases, with 11 bases spanning the gap. The CDR3 coding sequence is TGTGCCATCGCGGCAGAACCCTATGGCTACACCTTC. Translating it yields CAIAAEPYGYTF.

This clonotype was recorded a few times. The rearrangement uses TRBV20-1 and TRBJ1-2; possibly TRBD1 for D (6 bases). V gave up 3 bases and J gave up 2 bases, with 13 bases separating them. CDR3 length: 14 amino acids. Germline loops: CDR1 DFQATT, CDR2 SNEGSKA (reference sequence). CDR3 coding DNA: TGCAGTGCTAGGCGGGGGGCAACGAACTATGGCTACACCTTC. It translates to CSARRGATNYGYTF.

The rearrangement joins TRBV7-6 to TRBJ1-1, with a tentative D call TRBD1 (5 bases). The CDR3 runs 15 residues. The germline CDR1 and CDR2 sequences are SGHVS and FNYEAQ. V was clipped by 3 bases and J by 0 bases, with 11 bases between them. This chain's CDR3 is CASSFGPGLNTEAFF. CDR3 coding DNA: TGTGCCAGCAGCTTTGGGCCGGGGCTGAACACTGAAGCTTTCTTT.

The rearrangement joins TRBV4-1 to TRBJ1-6; unclear D gene. This CDR3 spans 12 amino acids. With 4 bases removed from V and 11 bases from J, the gap between germline ends came to 9 bases. In germline, CDR1 is MGHRA, CDR2 YSYEKL. The CDR3 DNA follows: TGCGCCAGCAGCCCAAAAGAGACACCCCTCCACTTT. Translation: CASSPKETPLHF.

This clonotype was seen a single time. This chain uses TRBV5-6 with TRBJ1-3; D is perhaps TRBD1 (6 bases). The ends were cut back, 2 bases at V and 4 bases at J, with 7 bases in the middle. CDR3 length: 13 residues. Germline V gene lookup returns CDR1 SGHDT and CDR2 YYEEEE. The CDR3 DNA is TGTGCCAGCAGCTTCGACAGGGGAAACACCATATATTTT. It codes for CASSFDRGNTIYF.

The chain carries TRBV20-1 and TRBJ2-3; 9 bases are shared with TRBD1. With V trimmed by 6 bases and J by 6 bases, 4 bases remained unmatched. Germline CDR1 DFQATT, CDR2 SNEGSKA (reference sequence). The CDR3 has 12 residues. The CDR3: CSAAQGADTQYF. The CDR3 nucleotides are TGCAGTGCGGCACAGGGGGCGGATACGCAGTATTTT.

The chain has TRBV10-3 and TRBJ2-7; TRBD2 aligns across 11 bases. Germline values: CDR1 ENHRY, CDR2 SYGVKD. The CDR3 runs 14 residues. The trim removed 6 bases at V and 3 bases at J, leaving 4 bases unmatched. For the CDR3, the DNA is TGTGCCATCAGCCAAACTAGCGGGAGCTACGAGCAGTACTTC. Its translation: CAISQTSGSYEQYF.

CDR3 bases: TGCAGTGCTAGAGATCCGGCGGTAGCGGGAGGGCCTCGCTACGAGCAGTACTTC. Translating gives CSARDPAVAGGPRYEQYF. This rearrangement joins TRBV20-1 to TRBJ2-4; 11 bases agree with TRBD2. The J call may be mistaken, given a closer DNA end match to TRBJ2-7. CDR3 length: 18 amino acids. The V gene's germline CDR1 is DFQATT and CDR2 SNEGSKA (reference sequence).

The chain carries TRBV20-1 and TRBJ2-1, with a possible D match to TRBD1 (5 bases). Germline lookup yields CDR1 DFQATT and CDR2 SNEGSKA (reference sequence). V dropped 6 bases and J dropped 5 bases, with 8 bases sitting between them. The CDR3 is 11 amino acids. CDR3 residues: CSARENNEQFF. In DNA form, the CDR3 reads TGCAGTGCCAGGGAAAACAATGAGCAGTTCTTC.

This clonotype has more than one count but fewer than ten. In DNA, the CDR3 is TGTGCCAGCAGTGATGAGGTTGTCGGAGAGACCCAGTACTTC. It encodes CASSDEVVGETQYF. This chain joins TRBV6-1 and TRBJ2-5; D uncertain. Trimming cost V 3 bases and J 4 bases, with 12 bases left between them. CDR1 MNHNS and CDR2 SASEGT come from the germline V gene. There are 14 residues in the CDR3.